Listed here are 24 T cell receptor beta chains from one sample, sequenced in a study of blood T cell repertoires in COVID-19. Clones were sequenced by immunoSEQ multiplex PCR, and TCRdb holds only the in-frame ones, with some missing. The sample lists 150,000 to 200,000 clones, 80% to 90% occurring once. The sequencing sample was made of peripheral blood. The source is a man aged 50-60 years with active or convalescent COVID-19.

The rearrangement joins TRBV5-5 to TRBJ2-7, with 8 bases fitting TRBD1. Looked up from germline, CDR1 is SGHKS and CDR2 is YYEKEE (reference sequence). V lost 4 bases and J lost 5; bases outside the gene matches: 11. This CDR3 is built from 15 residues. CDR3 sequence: CASSLWRDRSDEQYF. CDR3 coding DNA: TGTGCCAGCAGCCTATGGCGGGACAGGTCGGACGAGCAGTACTTC.

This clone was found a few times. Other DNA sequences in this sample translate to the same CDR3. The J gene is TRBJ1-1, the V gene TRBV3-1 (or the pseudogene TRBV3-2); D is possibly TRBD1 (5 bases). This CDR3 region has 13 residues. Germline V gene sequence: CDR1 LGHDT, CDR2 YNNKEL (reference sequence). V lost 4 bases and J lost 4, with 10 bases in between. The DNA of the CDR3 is TGTGCCAGCAGCCGGAGGGGAACCACTGAAGCTTTCTTT. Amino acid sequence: CASSRRGTTEAFF.

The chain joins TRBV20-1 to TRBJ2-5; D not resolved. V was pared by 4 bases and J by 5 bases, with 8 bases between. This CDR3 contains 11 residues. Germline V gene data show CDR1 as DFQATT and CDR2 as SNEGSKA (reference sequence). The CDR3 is CSATSTETQYF. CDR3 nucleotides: TGCAGTGCTACAAGCACGGAGACCCAGTACTTC.

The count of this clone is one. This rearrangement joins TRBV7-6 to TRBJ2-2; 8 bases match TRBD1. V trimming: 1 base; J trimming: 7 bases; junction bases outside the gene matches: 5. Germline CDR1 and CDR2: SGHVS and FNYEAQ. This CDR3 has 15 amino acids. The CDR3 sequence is CASSLGTGFSGELFF. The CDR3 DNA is TGTGCCAGCAGCTTAGGGACAGGGTTCAGCGGGGAGCTGTTTTTT.

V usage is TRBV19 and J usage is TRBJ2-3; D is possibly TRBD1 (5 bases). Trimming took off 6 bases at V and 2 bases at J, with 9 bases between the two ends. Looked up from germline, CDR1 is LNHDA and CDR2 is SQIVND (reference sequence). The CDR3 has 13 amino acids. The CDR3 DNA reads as TGTGCCAGTAGATGGACAAACACAGATACGCAGTATTTT. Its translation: CASRWTNTDTQYF.

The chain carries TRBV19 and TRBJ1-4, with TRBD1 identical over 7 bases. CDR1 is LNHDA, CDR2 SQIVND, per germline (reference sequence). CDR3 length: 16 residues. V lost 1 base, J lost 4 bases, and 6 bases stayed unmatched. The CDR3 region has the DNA TGTGCCAGTAGTATAGGACCCGGGACAGTTAATGAAAAACTGTTTTTT. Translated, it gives CASSIGPGTVNEKLFF.

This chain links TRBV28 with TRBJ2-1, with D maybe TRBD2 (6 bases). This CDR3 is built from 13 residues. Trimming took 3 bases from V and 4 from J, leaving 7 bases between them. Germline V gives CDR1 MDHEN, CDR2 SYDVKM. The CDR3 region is CASSLRDYNEQFF. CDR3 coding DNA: TGTGCCAGCAGTTTGCGGGATTACAATGAGCAGTTCTTC.

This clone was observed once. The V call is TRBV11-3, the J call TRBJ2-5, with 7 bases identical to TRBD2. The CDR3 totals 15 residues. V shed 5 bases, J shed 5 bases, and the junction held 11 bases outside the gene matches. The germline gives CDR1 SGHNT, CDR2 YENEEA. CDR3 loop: CASSLSGGSWETQYF. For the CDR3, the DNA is TGTGCCAGCAGCCTGTCGGGAGGCAGTTGGGAGACCCAGTACTTC.

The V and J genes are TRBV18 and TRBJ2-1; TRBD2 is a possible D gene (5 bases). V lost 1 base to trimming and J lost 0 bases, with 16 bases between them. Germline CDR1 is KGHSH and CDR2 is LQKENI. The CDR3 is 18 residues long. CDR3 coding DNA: TGTGCCAGCTCACCACTGTTCATAGCGCTGAGCTCCTACAATGAGCAGTTCTTC. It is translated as CASSPLFIALSSYNEQFF.

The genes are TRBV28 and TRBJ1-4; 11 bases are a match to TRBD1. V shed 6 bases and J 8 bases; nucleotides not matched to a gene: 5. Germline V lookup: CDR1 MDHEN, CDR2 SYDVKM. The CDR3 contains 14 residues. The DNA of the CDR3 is TGTGCCAGCAGGGCCGGGACAGGGGGAGAAAAACTGTTTTTT. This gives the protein CASRAGTGGEKLFF. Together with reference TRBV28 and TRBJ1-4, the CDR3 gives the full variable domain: DVKVTQSSRYLVKRTGEKVFLECVQDMDHENMFWYRQDPGLGLRLIYFSYDVKMKEKGDIPEGYSVSREKKERFSLILESASTNQTSMYLCASRAGTGGEKLFFGSGTQLSVL.

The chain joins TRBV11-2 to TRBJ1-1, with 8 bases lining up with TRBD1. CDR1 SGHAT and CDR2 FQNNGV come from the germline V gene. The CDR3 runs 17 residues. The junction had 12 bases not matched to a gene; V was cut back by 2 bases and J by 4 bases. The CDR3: CASSLRDRPSVGTEAFF. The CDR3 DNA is TGTGCCAGCAGCTTAAGGGACAGGCCCTCGGTGGGCACTGAAGCTTTCTTT. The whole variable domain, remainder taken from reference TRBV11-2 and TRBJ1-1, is EAGVAQSPRYKIIEKRQSVAFWCNPISGHATLYWYQQILGQGPKLLIQFQNNGVVDDSQLPKDRFSAERLKGVDSTLKIQPAKLEDSAVYLCASSLRDRPSVGTEAFFGQGTRLTVV.

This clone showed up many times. As DNA, the CDR3 is TGCGCCAGCAGCTTGGCCGGGTCAGGGCGGGAAAAACTGTTTTTT. Translation: CASSLAGSGREKLFF. V usage is TRBV5-1 and J usage is TRBJ1-4; TRBD1 might be the D (5 bases). Germline V lookup: CDR1 SGHRS, CDR2 YFSETQ. This CDR3 region has 15 residues. V dropped 0 bases and J dropped 8 bases, with 14 bases sitting between them.

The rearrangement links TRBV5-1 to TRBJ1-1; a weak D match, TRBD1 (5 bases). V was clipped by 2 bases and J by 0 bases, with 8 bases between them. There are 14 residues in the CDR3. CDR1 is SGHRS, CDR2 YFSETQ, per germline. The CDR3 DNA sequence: TGCGCCAGCAGCTTACAGGACATGAACACTGAAGCTTTCTTT. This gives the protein CASSLQDMNTEAFF.

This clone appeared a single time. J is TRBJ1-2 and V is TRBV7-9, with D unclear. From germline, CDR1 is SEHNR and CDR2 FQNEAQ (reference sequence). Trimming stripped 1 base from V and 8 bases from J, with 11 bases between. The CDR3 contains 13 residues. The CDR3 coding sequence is TGTGCCAGCAGCTTAGACGCCCCCGAGGGCTACACCTTC. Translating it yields CASSLDAPEGYTF.

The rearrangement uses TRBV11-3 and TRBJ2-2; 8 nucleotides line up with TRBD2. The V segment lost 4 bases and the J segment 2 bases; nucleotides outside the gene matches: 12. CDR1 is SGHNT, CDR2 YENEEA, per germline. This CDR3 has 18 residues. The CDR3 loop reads CASSSPRDSGDNTGELFF. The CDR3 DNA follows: TGTGCCAGCAGCTCCCCCCGTGATAGCGGGGATAACACCGGGGAGCTGTTTTTT.

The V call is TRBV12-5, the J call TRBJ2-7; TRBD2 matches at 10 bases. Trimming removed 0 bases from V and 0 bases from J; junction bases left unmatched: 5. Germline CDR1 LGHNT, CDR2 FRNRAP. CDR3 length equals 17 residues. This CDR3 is CASGLVLGTSASYEQYF. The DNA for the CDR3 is TGTGCTAGTGGTTTGGTACTTGGGACTAGCGCCTCCTACGAGCAGTACTTC.

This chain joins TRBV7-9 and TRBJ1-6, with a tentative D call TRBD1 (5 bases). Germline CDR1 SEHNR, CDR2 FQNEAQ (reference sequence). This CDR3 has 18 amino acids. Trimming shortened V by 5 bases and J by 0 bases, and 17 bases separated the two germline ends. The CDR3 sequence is CASSPPSSTDSYNSPLHF. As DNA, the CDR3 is TGTGCCAGCAGCCCGCCCTCGTCGACAGACTCCTATAATTCACCCCTCCACTTT.

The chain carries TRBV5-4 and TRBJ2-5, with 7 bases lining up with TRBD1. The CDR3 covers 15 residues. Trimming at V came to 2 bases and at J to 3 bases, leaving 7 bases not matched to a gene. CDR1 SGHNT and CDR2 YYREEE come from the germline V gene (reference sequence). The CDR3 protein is CASSLQGIDEETQYF. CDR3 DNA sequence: TGTGCCAGCAGCTTACAGGGGATTGATGAAGAGACCCAGTACTTC. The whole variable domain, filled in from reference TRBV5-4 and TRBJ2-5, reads ETGVTQSPTHLIKTRGQQVTLRCSSQSGHNTVSWYQQALGQGPQFIFQYYREEENGRGNFPPRFSGLQFPNYSSELNVNALELDDSALYLCASSLQGIDEETQYFGPGTRLLVL.

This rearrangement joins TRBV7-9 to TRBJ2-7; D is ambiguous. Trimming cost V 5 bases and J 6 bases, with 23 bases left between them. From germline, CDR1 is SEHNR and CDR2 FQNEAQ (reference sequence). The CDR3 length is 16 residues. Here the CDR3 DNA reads TGTGCCAGCAGCGGCCACATGGCCTCCCGCTCTGGCGAGCAGTACTTC. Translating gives CASSGHMASRSGEQYF.

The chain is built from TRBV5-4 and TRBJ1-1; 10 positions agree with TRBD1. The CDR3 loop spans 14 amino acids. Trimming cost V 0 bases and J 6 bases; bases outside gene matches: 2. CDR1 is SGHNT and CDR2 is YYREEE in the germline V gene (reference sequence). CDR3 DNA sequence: TGTGCCAGCAGCTTGGGCGGGACAGGGGCTGAAGCTTTCTTT. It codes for CASSLGGTGAEAFF.

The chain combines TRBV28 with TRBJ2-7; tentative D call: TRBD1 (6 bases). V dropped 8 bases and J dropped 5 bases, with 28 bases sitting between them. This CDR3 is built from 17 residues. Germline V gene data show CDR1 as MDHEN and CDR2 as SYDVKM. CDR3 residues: CASYSSLGASKNNEQYF. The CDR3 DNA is TGTGCCAGCTACTCCTCCCTGGGGGCCTCGAAAAACAACGAGCAGTACTTC. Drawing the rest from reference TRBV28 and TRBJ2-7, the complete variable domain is DVKVTQSSRYLVKRTGEKVFLECVQDMDHENMFWYRQDPGLGLRLIYFSYDVKMKEKGDIPEGYSVSREKKERFSLILESASTNQTSMYLCASYSSLGASKNNEQYFGPGTRLTVT.

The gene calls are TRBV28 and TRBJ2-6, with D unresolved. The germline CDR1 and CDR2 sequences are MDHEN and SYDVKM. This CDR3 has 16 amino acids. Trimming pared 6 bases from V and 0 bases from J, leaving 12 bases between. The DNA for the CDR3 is TGTGCCAGCAGCCTCGTGGCCGTCTCTGGGGCCAACGTCCTGACTTTC. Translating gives CASSLVAVSGANVLTF.

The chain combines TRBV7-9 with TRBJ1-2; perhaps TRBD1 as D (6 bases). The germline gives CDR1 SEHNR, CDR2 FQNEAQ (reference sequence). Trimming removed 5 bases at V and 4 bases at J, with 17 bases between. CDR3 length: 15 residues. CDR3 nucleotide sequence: TGTGCCAGCAGCAGAACAAGGGACACCCCCTATGGCTACACCTTC. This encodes CASSRTRDTPYGYTF.

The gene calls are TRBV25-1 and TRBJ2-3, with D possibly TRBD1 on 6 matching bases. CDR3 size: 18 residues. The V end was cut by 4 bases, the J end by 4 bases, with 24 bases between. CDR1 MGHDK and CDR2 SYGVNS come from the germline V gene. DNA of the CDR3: TGTGCCAGCAGTGGCAAAAGAGGACAGAAGAGAGGTTCAGATACGCAGTATTTT. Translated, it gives CASSGKRGQKRGSDTQYF.